One and the same sample provided the 5 T cell receptor beta chains below, sequenced in a study of cytomegalovirus exposure and HLA in healthy donors (dated by TCRdb to 2016 to 2017). The method behind the library was the immunoSEQ multiplex PCR assay. For the multiplex PCR, a mixture combining 60 forward primers for TCR Vbeta segments and 13 reverse primers for TCR Jbeta segments was used. TCRdb's version of the immuneACCESS table is confined to in-frame rearrangements and falls short of the full clone set. An unresolved V gene accounts for under half of the shortfall where checked; the remainder is of unknown origin. This sample is represented by 150,000 or so clones; roughly 80% of them were singletons. The ten top clones hold 7% to 9.5% of the sample. The specimen sequenced was PBMCs. The receptors shown here come from a male donor in good health and CMV-seropositive.

This clone was observed a single time. The gene calls are TRBV9 and TRBJ1-1, with D possibly TRBD1 on 6 matching bases. V lost 1 base and J lost 1, with 14 bases in between. Germline values: CDR1 SGDLS, CDR2 YYNGEE. The CDR3 sequence is 16 residues long. The chain's CDR3 is CASSVTKDSPNTEAFF. CDR3 sequence (DNA): TGTGCCAGCAGCGTAACTAAGGACAGCCCGAACACTGAAGCTTTCTTT.

The CDR3 coding sequence is TGTGCCAGCTCACCCGAGGGTGGCTATGGCTACACCTTC. It yields the protein CASSPEGGYGYTF. The gene calls are TRBV18 and TRBJ1-2; no definite D call. The CDR3 is 13 amino acids. The germline V and J ends were trimmed by 3 bases and 4 bases, with 9 bases remaining between them. Germline assignment: CDR1 KGHSH and CDR2 LQKENI.

The chain carries TRBV19 and TRBJ2-7; 12 bases fit TRBD2. The CDR3 covers 17 residues. Germline lookup yields CDR1 LNHDA and CDR2 SQIVND (reference sequence). Trimming at V came to 3 bases and at J to 5 bases, leaving 11 bases not matched to a gene. CDR3 loop: CASSIELAGGFSHEQYF. As DNA, the CDR3 is TGTGCCAGTAGTATCGAACTAGCGGGAGGCTTTTCTCACGAGCAGTACTTC.

This clone appeared a few times. J is TRBJ1-3 and V is TRBV16, with D maybe TRBD1 (5 bases). The germline CDR1 and CDR2 sequences are KGHSY and FQNENV. V lost 4 bases to trimming and J lost 2 bases, with 12 bases between them. The CDR3 is 15 residues long. The CDR3 spells CASSLPGGTGNTIYF. CDR3 in DNA: TGTGCCAGCAGCCTTCCCGGGGGAACTGGAAACACCATATATTTT. Variable domain in full (rest from reference TRBV16 and TRBJ1-3): GEEVAQTPKHLVRGEGQKAKLYCAPIKGHSYVFWYQQVLKNEFKFLISFQNENVFDETGMPKERFSAKCLPNSPCSLEIQATKLEDSAVYFCASSLPGGTGNTIYFGEGSWLTVV.

This clone was recorded a few times. The chain links TRBV6-5 to TRBJ1-2; D perhaps matches TRBD1 (6 bases). CDR1 and CDR2 (germline): MNHEY, SVGAGI. The CDR3 contains 13 residues. Trimming removed 6 bases from V and 5 bases from J, with 13 bases in between. CDR3 sequence: CASSPDRKYGYTF. CDR3 nucleotides: TGTGCCAGCAGCCCCGACAGGAAGTATGGCTACACCTTC.